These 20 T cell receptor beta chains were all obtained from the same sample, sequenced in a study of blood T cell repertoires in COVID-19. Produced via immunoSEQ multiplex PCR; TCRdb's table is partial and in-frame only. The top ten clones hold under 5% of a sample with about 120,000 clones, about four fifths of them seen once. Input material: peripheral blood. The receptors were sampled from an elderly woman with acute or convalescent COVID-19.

This chain's CDR3 is CASSKGTDPTDTQYF. Here the CDR3 DNA reads TGTGCCAGCAGCAAGGGGACAGACCCCACAGATACGCAGTATTTT. The rearrangement joins TRBV21-1 to TRBJ2-3; the table's TRBD1 call for D was not verified on the DNA. TRBV21-1 is flagged as a pseudogene. This CDR3 is 15 amino acids long.

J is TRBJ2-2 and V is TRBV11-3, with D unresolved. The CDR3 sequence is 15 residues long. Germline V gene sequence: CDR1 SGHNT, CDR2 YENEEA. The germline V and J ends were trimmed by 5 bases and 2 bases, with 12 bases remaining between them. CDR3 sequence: CASSPRDSNTGELFF. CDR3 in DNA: TGTGCCAGCAGCCCCCGAGACTCTAACACCGGGGAGCTGTTTTTT.

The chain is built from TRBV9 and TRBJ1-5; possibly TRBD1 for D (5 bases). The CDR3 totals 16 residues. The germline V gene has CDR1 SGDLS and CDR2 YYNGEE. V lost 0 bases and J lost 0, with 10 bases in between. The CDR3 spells CASSVGGDGSNQPQHF. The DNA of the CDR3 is TGTGCCAGCAGCGTAGGCGGGGACGGTAGCAATCAGCCCCAGCATTTT.

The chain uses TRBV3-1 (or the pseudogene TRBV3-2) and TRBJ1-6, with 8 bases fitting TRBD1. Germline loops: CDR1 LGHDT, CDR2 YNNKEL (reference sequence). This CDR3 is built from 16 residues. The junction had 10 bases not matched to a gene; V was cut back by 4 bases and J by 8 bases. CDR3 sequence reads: CASSLPGGQGDSPLHF. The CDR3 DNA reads TGTGCCAGCAGCCTGCCCGGAGGACAGGGTGATTCACCCCTCCACTTT.

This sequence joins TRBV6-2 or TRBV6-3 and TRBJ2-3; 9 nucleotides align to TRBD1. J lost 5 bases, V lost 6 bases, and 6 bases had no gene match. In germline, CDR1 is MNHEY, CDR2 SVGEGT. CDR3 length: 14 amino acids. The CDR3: CASRPGTGRDTQYF. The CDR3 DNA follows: TGTGCCAGCAGACCTGGGACAGGGAGAGATACGCAGTATTTT.

Written as DNA, the CDR3 is TGTGCCAGCAGTTACAGCACAGGGGATGGGAATGAGCAGTTCTTC. This codes for CASSYSTGDGNEQFF. This chain uses TRBV6-6 with TRBJ2-1; 7 bases are shared with TRBD1. Per germline, CDR1 MNHNY and CDR2 SVGAGI (reference sequence). V dropped 2 bases and J dropped 7; count of bases not matched to a gene: 8. This CDR3 spans 15 amino acids.

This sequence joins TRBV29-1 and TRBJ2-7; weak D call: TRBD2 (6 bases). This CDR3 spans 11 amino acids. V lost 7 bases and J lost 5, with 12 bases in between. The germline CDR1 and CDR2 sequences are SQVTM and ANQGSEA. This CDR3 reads CSGEEGHEQYF. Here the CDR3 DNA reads TGCAGCGGTGAGGAGGGCCACGAGCAGTACTTC.

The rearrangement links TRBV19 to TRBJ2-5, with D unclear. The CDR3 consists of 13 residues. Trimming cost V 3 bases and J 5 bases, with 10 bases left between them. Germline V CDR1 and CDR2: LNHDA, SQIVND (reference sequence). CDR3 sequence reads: CASSIQLRETQYF. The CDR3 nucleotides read TGTGCCAGTAGTATTCAACTGAGGGAGACCCAGTACTTC.

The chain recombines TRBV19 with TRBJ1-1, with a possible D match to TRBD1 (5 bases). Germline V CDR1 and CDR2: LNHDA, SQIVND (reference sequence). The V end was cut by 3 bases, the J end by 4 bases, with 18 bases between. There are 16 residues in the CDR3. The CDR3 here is CASSIRAGSEGTEAFF. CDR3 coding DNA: TGTGCCAGTAGTATCAGGGCAGGGTCAGAAGGCACTGAAGCTTTCTTT.

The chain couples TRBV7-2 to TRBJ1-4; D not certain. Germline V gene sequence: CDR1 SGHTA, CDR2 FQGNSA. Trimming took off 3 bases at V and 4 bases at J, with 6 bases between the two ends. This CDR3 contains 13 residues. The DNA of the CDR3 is TGTGCCAGCAGCTTGGCAGATAATGAAAAACTGTTTTTT. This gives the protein CASSLADNEKLFF.

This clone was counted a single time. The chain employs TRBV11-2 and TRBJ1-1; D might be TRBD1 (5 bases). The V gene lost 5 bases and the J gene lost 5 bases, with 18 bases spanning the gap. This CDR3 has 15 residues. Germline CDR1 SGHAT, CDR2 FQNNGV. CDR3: CASSKPWGLGTEAFF. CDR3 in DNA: TGTGCCAGCAGCAAACCATGGGGCTTGGGGACTGAAGCTTTCTTT.

In DNA form, the CDR3 reads TGCAGCGTGCTCCAGGGGACAGGGGTCCACGAGCAGTACTTC. It translates to CSVLQGTGVHEQYF. The rearrangement uses TRBV29-1 and TRBJ2-7, with TRBD1 matching 10 bases. J was trimmed by 5 bases and V by 6 bases; bases with no gene match: 10. The CDR3 has 14 residues. Germline V gene lookup returns CDR1 SQVTM and CDR2 ANQGSEA.

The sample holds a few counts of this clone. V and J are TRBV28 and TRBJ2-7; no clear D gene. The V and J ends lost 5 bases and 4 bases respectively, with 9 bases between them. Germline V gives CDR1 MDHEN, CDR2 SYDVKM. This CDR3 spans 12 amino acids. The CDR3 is CASSIQLYEQYF. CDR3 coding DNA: TGTGCCAGCAGTATTCAACTATACGAGCAGTACTTC. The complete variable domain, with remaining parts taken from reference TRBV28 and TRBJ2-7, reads DVKVTQSSRYLVKRTGEKVFLECVQDMDHENMFWYRQDPGLGLRLIYFSYDVKMKEKGDIPEGYSVSREKKERFSLILESASTNQTSMYLCASSIQLYEQYFGPGTRLTVT.

The CDR3 here is CASSFGQGKATEAFF. The CDR3 DNA follows: TGTGCCAGCAGTTTTGGGCAGGGGAAGGCCACTGAAGCTTTCTTT. The rearrangement uses TRBV28 and TRBJ1-1, with D tentatively TRBD1 (6 bases). Between the trimmed V and J ends, which lost 3 bases and 4 bases, there was a span of 15 bases. CDR3 length equals 15 residues. From germline, CDR1 is MDHEN and CDR2 SYDVKM.

The CDR3 DNA is TGCGCCAGCAGCTTGGTCCAGGGAGGGTATGGCTACACCTTC. Translated, it gives CASSLVQGGYGYTF. The V call is TRBV5-1, the J call TRBJ1-2; weak D call: TRBD1 (5 bases). The CDR3 runs to 14 residues. Germline CDR1 SGHRS, CDR2 YFSETQ. V dropped 0 bases and J dropped 5 bases, with 11 bases sitting between them.

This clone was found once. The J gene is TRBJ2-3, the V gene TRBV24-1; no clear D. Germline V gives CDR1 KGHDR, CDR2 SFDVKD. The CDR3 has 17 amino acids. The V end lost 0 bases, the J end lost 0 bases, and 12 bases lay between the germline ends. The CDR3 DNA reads TGTGCCACCAGTGATTTGGCTTCCGGAGCTAGCACAGATACGCAGTATTTT. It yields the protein CATSDLASGASTDTQYF.

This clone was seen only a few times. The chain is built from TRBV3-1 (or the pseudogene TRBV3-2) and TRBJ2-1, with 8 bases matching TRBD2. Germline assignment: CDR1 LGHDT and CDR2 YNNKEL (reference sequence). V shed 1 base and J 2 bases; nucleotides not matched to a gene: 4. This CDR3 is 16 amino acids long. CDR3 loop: CASSQVRAGAYNEQFF. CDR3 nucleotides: TGTGCCAGCAGCCAAGTTCGAGCGGGGGCCTACAATGAGCAGTTCTTC.

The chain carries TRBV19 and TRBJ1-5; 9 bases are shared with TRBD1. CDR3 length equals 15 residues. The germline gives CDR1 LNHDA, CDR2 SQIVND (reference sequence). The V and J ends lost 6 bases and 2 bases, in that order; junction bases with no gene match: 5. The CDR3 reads CASSGQGFGNQPQHF. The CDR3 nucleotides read TGTGCCAGTAGCGGACAGGGGTTCGGCAATCAGCCCCAGCATTTT.

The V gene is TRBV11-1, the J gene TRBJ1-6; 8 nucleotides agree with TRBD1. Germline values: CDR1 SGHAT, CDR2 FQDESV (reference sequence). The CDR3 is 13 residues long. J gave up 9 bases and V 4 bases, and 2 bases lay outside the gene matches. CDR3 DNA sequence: TGTGCCAGCAGCTCGACAGGGGTTTCACCCCTCCACTTT. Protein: CASSSTGVSPLHF.

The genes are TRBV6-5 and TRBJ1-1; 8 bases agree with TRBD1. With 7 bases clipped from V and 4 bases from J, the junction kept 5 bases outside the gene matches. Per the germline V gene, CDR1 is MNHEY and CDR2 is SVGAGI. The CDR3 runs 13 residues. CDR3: CASTRGPGTEAFF. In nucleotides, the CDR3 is TGTGCCAGCACCAGGGGGCCCGGCACTGAAGCTTTCTTT.